These 32 T cell receptor beta chains were all obtained from the same sample, sequenced in a study of CD8+ T cells in alopecia areata. The authors extracted RNA and reverse transcribed it into cDNA as the sequencing template. TCRdb keeps only in-frame clones here, not all; method: immunoSEQ multiplex PCR. This sample has about 150,000 clones, with 45% to 60% found just once. The specimen was CD8+ T cells sorted from blood, collected at week 0. These receptors were taken from a human donor with alopecia areata.

This chain connects TRBV7-8 to TRBJ2-7, with D perhaps assigned TRBD1 or TRBD2 (5 bases each). The ends were cut back, 4 bases at V and 1 base at J, with 11 bases in the middle. Germline V gene lookup returns CDR1 SGHVS and CDR2 FQNEAQ. The CDR3 spans 14 residues. In nucleotides, the CDR3 is TGTGCCAGCAGCTCCGGGACGGGGTCCTACGAGCAGTACTTC. This codes for CASSSGTGSYEQYF.

The rearrangement uses TRBV29-1 and TRBJ2-2, with 11 bases that match TRBD2. The CDR3 covers 15 residues. Germline loops: CDR1 SQVTM, CDR2 ANQGSEA. V trimming: 7 bases; J trimming: 1 base; junction bases outside the gene matches: 5. The CDR3 DNA is TGCAGCGGACTTCTAGCGGGGGGGAACACCGGGGAGCTGTTTTTT. Translating gives CSGLLAGGNTGELFF.

J is TRBJ1-6 and V is TRBV30; tentative D call: TRBD1 (5 bases). Germline CDR1 reads GTSNPN; CDR2 reads SVGIG (reference sequence). V shed 0 bases and J shed 10 bases, with 10 bases lying between them. This CDR3 region has 13 residues. DNA of the CDR3: TGTGCCTGGAGTGTTGGGGGGGAGTCACCCCTCCACTTT. It codes for CAWSVGGESPLHF.

This rearrangement joins TRBV7-9 to TRBJ2-7; D is undetermined. This CDR3 comprises 12 residues. V was clipped by 3 bases and J by 2 bases, with 5 bases between them. Germline assignment: CDR1 SEHNR and CDR2 FQNEAQ (reference sequence). CDR3 in amino acids: CASSFDAYEQYF. The DNA of the CDR3 is TGTGCCAGCAGCTTCGACGCCTACGAGCAGTACTTC.

The count of this clone is one. The CDR3: CASSVSGGEVYEQYF. In nucleotides, the CDR3 is TGTGCCAGCAGCGTTAGCGGGGGGGAGGTATACGAGCAGTACTTC. This chain uses TRBV9 with TRBJ2-7; 11 bases match TRBD2. Germline V lookup: CDR1 SGDLS, CDR2 YYNGEE. This CDR3 comprises 15 residues. V lost 2 bases and J lost 4; bases outside the gene matches: 5.

This chain links TRBV30 with TRBJ1-4, with a weak D call TRBD1 (5 bases). Deletions cut 7 bases from V and 5 bases from J, with 17 bases between. Germline values: CDR1 GTSNPN, CDR2 SVGIG (reference sequence). The CDR3 spans 14 residues. For the CDR3, the DNA is TGTGCCTTGACACCAGGGTCCGGGAATGAAAAACTGTTTTTT. This gives the protein CALTPGSGNEKLFF.

This clone occurred a few times. The V gene is TRBV29-1, the J gene TRBJ2-7, with 8 positions matching TRBD2. CDR3 length equals 14 residues. The germline CDR1 and CDR2 sequences are SQVTM and ANQGSEA. V gave up 7 bases and J gave up 1 base; unmatched junction bases: 9. CDR3 sequence: CSGAGGVGSYEQYF. CDR3 coding DNA: TGCAGCGGAGCCGGGGGGGTTGGGTCCTACGAGCAGTACTTC.

This clone was picked up a small number of times. The rearrangement uses TRBV25-1 and TRBJ2-3; D uncertain. Trimming removed 4 bases at V and 9 bases at J, with 8 bases between. Germline V gives CDR1 MGHDK, CDR2 SYGVNS. This CDR3 spans 11 amino acids. CDR3 residues: CASSALETQYF. The CDR3 bases are TGTGCCAGCAGTGCTTTGGAAACGCAGTATTTT.

This rearrangement joins TRBV5-7 to TRBJ2-3; the D call may be TRBD1 or TRBD2 (5 bases each). TRBV5-7 falls under the ORF class, with uncertain function. V shed 10 bases and J shed 0 bases, with 18 bases lying between them. This CDR3 comprises 15 residues. This chain's CDR3 is CAPRGRGASTDTQYF. CDR3 sequence (DNA): TGTGCCCCCCGGGGCCGGGGCGCTAGCACAGATACGCAGTATTTT.

This chain connects TRBV28 to TRBJ2-7, with D tentatively TRBD1 (6 bases). Trimming stripped 3 bases from V and 7 bases from J, with 13 bases between. This CDR3 comprises 13 residues. Germline V gene sequence: CDR1 MDHEN, CDR2 SYDVKM. CDR3 protein: CASSLDSSPEQYF. The CDR3 DNA reads as TGTGCCAGCAGTTTGGACAGTTCCCCGGAGCAGTACTTC.

The sample holds a few counts of this clone. The chain couples TRBV14 to TRBJ2-1; D is undetermined. The V gene lost 0 bases and the J gene lost 12 bases, with 9 bases spanning the gap. Germline CDR1 reads SGHDN; CDR2 reads FVKESK. CDR3 length equals 12 residues. For the CDR3, the DNA is TGTGCCAGCAGCCAAGACGAGCCTCGGCAGTTCTTC. Its protein is CASSQDEPRQFF.

By proportion, this clone is medium-sized. This chain links TRBV11-2 with TRBJ1-6; possible D gene TRBD1, 6 bases. Trimming left V 1 base short and J 7 bases short, with 14 bases between. CDR3 length equals 16 residues. The germline gives CDR1 SGHAT, CDR2 FQNNGV. This CDR3 is CASSLGGARKNSPLHF. The CDR3 nucleotides are TGTGCCAGCAGCTTAGGGGGGGCCCGGAAGAATTCACCCCTCCACTTT.

The V call is TRBV27, the J call TRBJ2-7; 8 bases are a match to TRBD2. Germline CDR1 reads MNHEY; CDR2 reads SMNVEV (reference sequence). Unmatched junction bases numbered 10, after V lost 7 bases and J lost 2 bases. The CDR3 runs to 15 residues. DNA of the CDR3: TGTGCCAGCACCTTTACCCGGGGGGGACCCTACGAGCAGTACTTC. It translates to CASTFTRGGPYEQYF.

This clone was picked up a small number of times. The chain links TRBV4-3 to TRBJ1-6; possibly TRBD1 for D (5 bases). V lost 0 bases to trimming and J lost 7 bases, with 13 bases between them. The CDR3 loop spans 16 amino acids. Germline values: CDR1 LGHNA, CDR2 YSLEER. The CDR3 spells CASSQDHRQLNSPLHF. CDR3 DNA: TGCGCCAGCAGCCAAGATCATAGACAGCTCAATTCACCCCTCCACTTT.

This clone was seen a few times. The chain uses TRBV14 and TRBJ1-4; D ambiguous. The V gene lost 0 bases and the J gene lost 6 bases, with 14 bases spanning the gap. The CDR3 sequence is 16 residues long. CDR1 is SGHDN and CDR2 is FVKESK in the germline V gene. CDR3 residues: CASSQDTRRAYEKLFF. The CDR3 bases are TGTGCCAGCAGCCAAGATACGAGGAGAGCGTATGAAAAACTGTTTTTT.

The V call is TRBV15, the J call TRBJ2-5; maybe TRBD1 (5 bases). V lost 4 bases, J lost 5 bases, and 20 bases lay in between. Germline loops: CDR1 LNHNV, CDR2 YYDKDF (reference sequence). The CDR3 covers 16 residues. CDR3 in DNA: TGTGCCACCAGCAACTCTCGACGTGGGGCGCTTGAGACCCAGTACTTC. It codes for CATSNSRRGALETQYF.

The chain combines TRBV30 with TRBJ1-1; a weak D match, TRBD1 (6 bases). In germline, CDR1 is GTSNPN, CDR2 SVGIG (reference sequence). V lost 6 bases and J 4 bases, leaving 12 bases between the germline ends. The CDR3 is 12 residues long. The CDR3 reads CACGGRGTEAFF. As DNA, the CDR3 is TGTGCCTGTGGTGGCAGGGGCACTGAAGCTTTCTTT.

The V and J genes are TRBV30 and TRBJ2-1, with TRBD2 matching 8 bases. Per germline, CDR1 GTSNPN and CDR2 SVGIG (reference sequence). This CDR3 is built from 12 residues. V dropped 2 bases and J dropped 8; count of bases not matched to a gene: 2. This chain's CDR3 is CAWSSGGDEQFF. The DNA for the CDR3 is TGTGCCTGGAGTTCCGGGGGGGATGAGCAGTTCTTC.

The gene calls are TRBV29-1 and TRBJ1-1, with D hard to call. V shed 6 bases and J shed 11 bases, with 13 bases lying between them. The CDR3 totals 10 residues. Germline V CDR1 and CDR2: SQVTM, ANQGSEA. The CDR3 region has the DNA TGCAGCGTAGTTTCTGTAGGGGCTTTCTTT. It specifies CSVVSVGAFF. Full variable domain (missing parts from reference TRBV29-1 and TRBJ1-1): SAVISQKPSRDICQRGTSLTIQCQVDSQVTMMFWYRQQPGQSLTLIATANQGSEATYESGFVIDKFPISRPNLTFSTLTVSNMSPEDSSIYLCSVVSVGAFFGQGTRLTVV.

The rearrangement joins TRBV6-5 to TRBJ2-7; D remains ambiguous. The germline CDR1 and CDR2 sequences are MNHEY and SVGAGI. Trimming pared 6 bases from V and 5 bases from J, leaving 17 bases between. CDR3 length: 14 amino acids. CDR3 in amino acids: CASSHTPQVDEQYF. The CDR3 DNA is TGTGCCAGCAGCCATACCCCGCAGGTAGACGAGCAGTACTTC.

The rearrangement links TRBV7-6 to TRBJ1-5; D is uncertain. The CDR3 loop spans 13 amino acids. Germline-derived CDR1 and CDR2 are SGHVS and FNYEAQ. V lost 4 bases and J 2 bases, leaving 6 bases between the germline ends. This CDR3 is CASSSSRNQPQHF. The CDR3 DNA sequence: TGTGCCAGCAGCTCATCGCGCAATCAGCCCCAGCATTTT.

The chain uses TRBV4-1 and TRBJ2-3; TRBD2 might be the D (7 bases). CDR3 size: 15 residues. The germline gives CDR1 MGHRA, CDR2 YSYEKL. Trimming left V 2 bases short and J 2 bases short, with 11 bases between. The CDR3 region is CASSQSGGYTDTQYF. The CDR3 bases are TGCGCCAGCAGCCAATCGGGGGGCTACACAGATACGCAGTATTTT.

The chain carries TRBV5-1 and TRBJ1-4, with D maybe TRBD1 (5 bases). The V end was cut by 4 bases, the J end by 8 bases, with 18 bases between. This CDR3 spans 15 amino acids. Germline CDR1 SGHRS, CDR2 YFSETQ. CDR3 loop: CASSPGARVGEKLFF. CDR3 sequence (DNA): TGCGCCAGCAGCCCTGGGGCAAGGGTCGGAGAAAAACTGTTTTTT.

The chain links TRBV7-9 to TRBJ2-5; the match to TRBD1 covers 7 bases. Germline values: CDR1 SEHNR, CDR2 FQNEAQ (reference sequence). With V trimmed by 5 bases and J by 3 bases, 9 bases remained unmatched. The CDR3 runs 15 residues. This chain's CDR3 is CASSPSPGQEETQYF. The CDR3 DNA reads as TGTGCCAGCAGCCCTAGTCCCGGACAGGAAGAGACCCAGTACTTC.

This clone has a handful of counts. The V call is TRBV7-9, the J call TRBJ2-7, with 10 bases aligning to TRBD1. The trim removed 5 bases at V and 2 bases at J, leaving 3 bases unmatched. The CDR3 sequence is 14 residues long. CDR1 is SEHNR, CDR2 FQNEAQ, per germline (reference sequence). The CDR3, as DNA: TGTGCCAGCAGCGGAGACAGGGGGCCCTACGAGCAGTACTTC. It is translated as CASSGDRGPYEQYF.

V usage is TRBV7-6 and J usage is TRBJ2-5; D may be TRBD2 (6 bases). V was clipped by 5 bases and J by 4 bases, with 11 bases between them. CDR3 length equals 13 residues. Germline CDR1 is SGHVS and CDR2 is FNYEAQ. In nucleotides, the CDR3 is TGTGCCAGCAGCCCGACTAGGACAGAGACCCAGTACTTC. Its translation is CASSPTRTETQYF. Variable domain in full (rest from reference TRBV7-6 and TRBJ2-5): GAGVSQSPRYKVTKRGQDVALRCDPISGHVSLYWYRQALGQGPEFLTYFNYEAQQDKSGLPNDRFSAERPEGSISTLTIQRTEQRDSAMYRCASSPTRTETQYFGPGTRLLVL.

The chain carries TRBV25-1 and TRBJ1-2; 8 bases agree with TRBD1. The V and J ends lost 4 bases and 13 bases, in that order; junction bases with no gene match: 8. CDR1 MGHDK and CDR2 SYGVNS come from the germline V gene. CDR3 length equals 12 residues. The CDR3 protein is CASSAAGTGPTF. DNA of the CDR3: TGTGCCAGCAGTGCCGCCGGGACAGGTCCCACCTTC.

The V and J genes are TRBV10-2 and TRBJ1-4; D uncertain. V lost 2 bases to trimming and J lost 14 bases, with 12 bases between them. The CDR3 is 12 amino acids. Germline V gene lookup returns CDR1 WSHSY and CDR2 SAAADI. CDR3 DNA: TGCGCCAGCAGTGAGGTTTTAGAAGGGCTGTTTTTT. This codes for CASSEVLEGLFF.

V is TRBV20-1 and J is TRBJ1-2; 7 bases map to TRBD1. After removal of 3 bases from V and 7 bases from J, the junction contained 2 bases not matched to a gene. This CDR3 has 11 residues. The V gene's germline CDR1 is DFQATT and CDR2 SNEGSKA (reference sequence). CDR3 bases: TGCAGTGCTAGTGGGACAGTTGGCTACACCTTC. Translating it yields CSASGTVGYTF.

The genes are TRBV15 and TRBJ1-5, with a possible D match to TRBD1 (5 bases). Germline V gene lookup returns CDR1 LNHNV and CDR2 YYDKDF (reference sequence). The V gene lost 3 bases and the J gene lost 8 bases, with 11 bases spanning the gap. CDR3 size: 13 residues. The CDR3 nucleotides are TGTGCCACCAGCAGTAGACAACAGGAGCCCCAGCATTTT. It codes for CATSSRQQEPQHF.

This chain connects TRBV4-1 to TRBJ1-4; D gene unclear. The CDR3 has 16 residues. V was trimmed by 0 bases and J by 4 bases, leaving 12 bases between them. Germline V gene data show CDR1 as MGHRA and CDR2 as YSYEKL. CDR3 nucleotides: TGCGCCAGCAGCCAAGATCGAGGGCAGAATAATGAAAAACTGTTTTTT. Translation gives CASSQDRGQNNEKLFF.

This chain joins TRBV30 and TRBJ2-7; perhaps TRBD2 as D (6 bases). This CDR3 spans 11 amino acids. The germline V gene encodes CDR1 GTSNPN and CDR2 SVGIG (reference sequence). V lost 7 bases and J lost 6, with 13 bases in between. As DNA, the CDR3 is TGTGCCTACTCGGAGGGAATCGAGCAGTACTTC. Translated, it gives CAYSEGIEQYF.